The 27 T cell receptor beta chains reported below all come from one sample, sequenced in a study of identical twins. TCRdb re-called the 5' RACE reads through MiXCR, storing one row per CDR3 protein. The sample carries 540,000 or so distinct CDR3 sequences, about 20% recorded once. The sample also formed part of further work on yellow fever vaccine responses in identical twins.

Sequenced: CD4+ T cells sorted from blood. All receptors come from a woman under 30 in good health.

This clonotype has only a few counts. The chain uses TRBV10-3 and TRBJ2-2; D perhaps matches TRBD1 (6 bases). Trimming took off 6 bases at V and 7 bases at J, with 18 bases between the two ends. Germline loops: CDR1 ENHRY, CDR2 SYGVKD. The CDR3 is made up of 15 amino acids. CDR3 DNA sequence: TGTGCCATCAGGGAAGACAGGTCCGAGGGCGGGGAGCTGTTTTTT. Protein: CAIREDRSEGGELFF.

This clonotype was observed a handful of times. The chain links TRBV20-1 to TRBJ2-3, with 9 bases fitting TRBD2. With V trimmed by 4 bases and J by 3 bases, 11 bases remained unmatched. The germline V gene has CDR1 DFQATT and CDR2 SNEGSKA (reference sequence). The CDR3 contains 16 residues. The CDR3 protein is CSAMASGTRGTDTQYF. The CDR3 coding sequence is TGCAGTGCTATGGCTAGCGGGACCCGGGGAACAGATACGCAGTATTTT.

The chain links TRBV2 to TRBJ2-3, with D tentatively TRBD2 (6 bases). Per the germline V gene, CDR1 is SNHLY and CDR2 is FYNNEI. There are 15 residues in the CDR3. V lost 7 bases and J 4 bases, leaving 18 bases between the germline ends. The CDR3 DNA sequence: TGTGCCAGCACCGAAGGCCCTAGGAGGGCAGATACGCAGTATTTT. This encodes CASTEGPRRADTQYF.

The chain uses TRBV3-1 and TRBJ2-7; no firm D call. V dropped 1 base and J dropped 3 bases, with 7 bases sitting between them. CDR1 is LGHDT and CDR2 is YNNKEL in the germline V gene (reference sequence). This CDR3 spans 13 amino acids. The CDR3 is CASSQVTGYEQYF. The CDR3, as DNA: TGTGCCAGCAGCCAAGTTACCGGCTACGAGCAGTACTTC.

The table lists this clonotype with a few counts. This chain uses TRBV19 with TRBJ1-1; the match to TRBD1 covers 8 bases. Germline lookup yields CDR1 LNHDA and CDR2 SQIVND (reference sequence). With V trimmed by 5 bases and J by 4 bases, 15 bases remained unmatched. The CDR3 length is 17 residues. CDR3 DNA sequence: TGTGCCAGTAGTGGGAGACAGGGGCGGAAGCTGGGCACTGAAGCTTTCTTT. Translating it yields CASSGRQGRKLGTEAFF.

In this sample, this clonotype turned up a few times. The chain has TRBV7-9 and TRBJ2-7; a weak D match, TRBD1 (7 bases). The CDR3 has 15 residues. Trimming stripped 5 bases from V and 5 bases from J, with 19 bases between. Germline-derived CDR1 and CDR2 are SEHNR and FQNEAQ (reference sequence). DNA for the CDR3: TGTGCCAGCAGCCTATCGGGAGACAGGGTCCACGAGCAGTACGTC. The encoded protein is CASSLSGDRVHEQYV.

The V call is TRBV12-3 or TRBV12-4, the J call TRBJ2-5, with no clear D. V gave up 4 bases and J gave up 10 bases, with 10 bases separating them. The CDR3 is 11 amino acids. CDR3: CASSSLRFQYF. For the CDR3, the DNA is TGTGCCAGCAGTTCCCTCAGGTTCCAGTACTTC.

The gene calls are TRBV20-1 and TRBJ2-4, with D perhaps being TRBD1 or TRBD2 (5 bases each). Germline V lookup: CDR1 DFQATT, CDR2 SNEGSKA (reference sequence). This CDR3 has 12 residues. With 4 bases removed from V and 2 bases from J, the gap between germline ends came to 6 bases. The CDR3 is CSATGPKNIQYF. Here the CDR3 DNA reads TGCAGTGCTACGGGACCCAAAAACATTCAGTACTTC.

The J gene is TRBJ2-1, the V gene TRBV15; 14 bases are a match to TRBD2. V gave up 5 bases and J gave up 5 bases; unmatched junction bases: 11. This CDR3 has 18 amino acids. Germline V gene data show CDR1 as LNHNV and CDR2 as YYDKDF (reference sequence). CDR3 sequence reads: CATSRSRGTSGSHNEQFF. The CDR3 DNA reads as TGTGCCACCAGCCGAAGTCGGGGGACTAGCGGGAGCCACAATGAGCAGTTCTTC.

This clonotype was seen a handful of times. This rearrangement joins TRBV5-1 to TRBJ2-2; TRBD2 agrees at 7 bases. The CDR3 contains 15 residues. J lost 4 bases, V lost 3 bases, and 6 bases had no gene match. Germline CDR1 is SGHRS and CDR2 is YFSETQ. The CDR3 DNA follows: TGCGCCAGCAGCTCCGGGACTATTTCCACCGGGGAGCTGTTTTTT. Encoded protein: CASSSGTISTGELFF.

This clonotype has only a few counts. V is TRBV5-1 and J is TRBJ2-1; weak D call: TRBD1 (6 bases). Per germline, CDR1 SGHRS and CDR2 YFSETQ. Trimming pared 4 bases from V and 8 bases from J, leaving 16 bases between. This CDR3 spans 14 amino acids. For the CDR3, the DNA is TGCGCCAGCAGCGGGGGACAAGTTATCGATGAGCAGTTCTTC. It encodes CASSGGQVIDEQFF.

J is TRBJ1-1 and V is TRBV14; 7 bases are a match to TRBD1. Trimming at V came to 4 bases and at J to 4 bases, leaving 9 bases not matched to a gene. Germline assignment: CDR1 SGHDN and CDR2 FVKESK. This CDR3 contains 15 residues. The CDR3 nucleotides read TGTGCCAGCAGCCGTACAGGGGCGTGGGGCACTGAAGCTTTCTTT. This codes for CASSRTGAWGTEAFF.

This clonotype was counted between two and nine times. V is TRBV4-1 and J is TRBJ2-1; D tentatively fits TRBD1 or TRBD2 (5 bases each). The ends were cut back, 4 bases at V and 5 bases at J, with 15 bases in the middle. This CDR3 has 15 amino acids. CDR1 MGHRA and CDR2 YSYEKL come from the germline V gene. This CDR3 reads CASSLTGTHDNEQFF. The CDR3 DNA follows: TGCGCCAGCAGCCTCACCGGGACGCATGACAATGAGCAGTTCTTC.

A few counts support this clonotype. This chain connects TRBV5-4 to TRBJ1-6, with 8 bases identical to TRBD1. Losses at the gene ends were 6 bases for V and 7 bases for J; bases not matched to a gene: 9. The CDR3 sequence is 15 residues long. CDR1 and CDR2 (germline): SGHNT, YYREEE (reference sequence). CDR3 in DNA: TGTGCCAGCACGCCCCGGGACAGGAAAAATTCACCCCTCCACTTT. Protein product: CASTPRDRKNSPLHF.

V is TRBV10-2 and J is TRBJ2-2; TRBD2 matches 7 bases. V was clipped by 8 bases and J by 10 bases; unmatched bases: 19. The length of the CDR3 is 16 residues. The germline V gene has CDR1 WSHSY and CDR2 SAAADI. The CDR3 DNA follows: TGCGCCAGCGGGGACTACCGGGCGGCCGGTGGGGAGGAGCTGTTTTTT. Protein sequence: CASGDYRAAGGEELFF.

The genes are TRBV28 and TRBJ2-3; 8 bases line up with TRBD2. Germline values: CDR1 MDHEN, CDR2 SYDVKM. The CDR3 extends over 15 amino acids. The ends lost 6 bases at V and 2 bases at J; junction bases unmatched: 7. CDR3 amino acids: CASSLAGGATDTQYF. The CDR3 DNA reads TGTGCCAGCAGCCTGGCCGGGGGGGCCACAGATACGCAGTATTTT.

In this sample, this clonotype turned up a few times. The V gene is TRBV12-3 or TRBV12-4, the J gene TRBJ2-1; TRBD2 matches at 8 bases. The V and J ends lost 7 bases and 7 bases, in that order; junction bases with no gene match: 15. This CDR3 comprises 16 residues. The CDR3 reads CASTQWGTRLGNEQFF. As DNA, the CDR3 is TGTGCCAGCACCCAATGGGGGACTAGGTTGGGGAATGAGCAGTTCTTC.

The CDR3 bases are TGCGCCAGCAGCAAAGCAGGGGGCCTGGGCACAGATACGCAGTATTTT. This codes for CASSKAGGLGTDTQYF. The J gene is TRBJ2-3, the V gene TRBV5-1; 8 bases fit TRBD1. Germline-derived CDR1 and CDR2 are SGHRS and YFSETQ. Trimming at V came to 4 bases and at J to 1 base, leaving 8 bases not matched to a gene. This CDR3 has 16 residues.

The V gene is TRBV5-1, the J gene TRBJ1-1, with a weak D call TRBD1 (5 bases). Deletions cut 4 bases from V and 4 bases from J, with 14 bases between. The germline V gene encodes CDR1 SGHRS and CDR2 YFSETQ. CDR3 length: 14 amino acids. The CDR3 DNA sequence: TGCGCCAGCAGCATCCGGGGGTACGCCACTGAAGCTTTCTTT. It yields the protein CASSIRGYATEAFF.

This clonotype has just one count. The V and J genes are TRBV11-2 and TRBJ2-6; D not certain. The CDR3 totals 14 residues. The germline V gene encodes CDR1 SGHAT and CDR2 FQNNGV. The germline V and J ends were trimmed by 2 bases and 7 bases, with 9 bases remaining between them. The CDR3 bases are TGTGCCAGCAGCTTATTTGTGGATGCCAACGTCCTGACTTTC. Residues: CASSLFVDANVLTF. Filled out from reference TRBV11-2 and TRBJ2-6, the complete variable domain reads EAGVAQSPRYKIIEKRQSVAFWCNPISGHATLYWYQQILGQGPKLLIQFQNNGVVDDSQLPKDRFSAERLKGVDSTLKIQPAKLEDSAVYLCASSLFVDANVLTFGAGSRLTVL.

A few counts support this clonotype. CDR3 protein: CASSSTSEQFF. In nucleotides, the CDR3 is TGTGCCAGCAGCTCGACTAGTGAGCAGTTCTTC. The chain joins TRBV7-2 to TRBJ2-1, with a weak D call TRBD2 (6 bases). Germline CDR1 reads SGHTA; CDR2 reads FQGNSA. V gave up 4 bases and J gave up 9 bases, with 7 bases separating them. The CDR3 length is 11 residues.

This clonotype turned up a few times. The chain links TRBV24-1 to TRBJ2-1, with a possible D match to TRBD1 (6 bases). From germline, CDR1 is KGHDR and CDR2 SFDVKD. V was trimmed by 4 bases and J by 10 bases, leaving 22 bases between them. The CDR3 consists of 16 residues. In DNA form, the CDR3 reads TGTGCCACCAGTGACCCAAGTGGGACACAAAGGTCGGAGCAGTTCTTC. Amino acid sequence: CATSDPSGTQRSEQFF.

V gene TRBV3-1 combines with J gene TRBJ2-1, with unresolved D. This CDR3 comprises 14 residues. CDR1 is LGHDT and CDR2 is YNNKEL in the germline V gene (reference sequence). The V gene lost 0 bases and the J gene lost 4 bases, with 7 bases spanning the gap. DNA for the CDR3: TGTGCCAGCAGCCAAGATACACTTTACAATGAGCAGTTCTTC. This translates into CASSQDTLYNEQFF.

The V and J genes are TRBV15 and TRBJ1-2; D is perhaps TRBD1 (5 bases). Germline V gene data show CDR1 as LNHNV and CDR2 as YYDKDF (reference sequence). The CDR3 consists of 11 residues. V gave up 8 bases and J gave up 8 bases, with 12 bases separating them. The CDR3 nucleotides read TGTGCCACCCGGCGGGGGGGAGGCTACACCTTC. This translates into CATRRGGGYTF. The full variable domain, in which reference TRBV15 and TRBJ1-2 provide the parts outside the CDR3, is DAMVIQNPRYQVTQFGKPVTLSCSQTLNHNVMYWYQQKSSQAPKLLFHYYDKDFNNEADTPDNFQSRRPNTSFCFLDIRSPGLGDTAMYLCATRRGGGYTFGSGTRLTVV.

This clonotype was detected ten times or more. This chain uses TRBV12-3 or TRBV12-4 with TRBJ2-2; D possibly corresponds to TRBD1 (5 bases). The V end was cut by 8 bases, the J end by 7 bases, with 20 bases between. The CDR3 loop spans 15 amino acids. The CDR3 region has the DNA TGTGCCAGCGGTTGGCAGGGCTTCTCAGTCGGGGAGCTGTTTTTT. Amino acids: CASGWQGFSVGELFF.

The J gene is TRBJ1-1, the V gene TRBV20-1; tentative D call: TRBD1 (6 bases). CDR1 DFQATT and CDR2 SNEGSKA come from the germline V gene (reference sequence). The CDR3 sequence is 14 residues long. V was trimmed by 1 base and J by 1 base, leaving 10 bases between them. The CDR3 protein is CSARVGHSNTEAFF. The CDR3 nucleotides read TGCAGTGCTAGAGTGGGACACTCGAACACTGAAGCTTTCTTT.

This clonotype has only a few counts. This chain uses TRBV28 with TRBJ1-1; no reliable D call. The CDR3 length is 13 residues. The germline V gene has CDR1 MDHEN and CDR2 SYDVKM. V was trimmed by 6 bases and J by 10 bases, leaving 18 bases between them. For the CDR3, the DNA is TGTGCCAGCAGCCTGCCGTTGACGTATCTAGCTTTCTTT. This sequence encodes CASSLPLTYLAFF.